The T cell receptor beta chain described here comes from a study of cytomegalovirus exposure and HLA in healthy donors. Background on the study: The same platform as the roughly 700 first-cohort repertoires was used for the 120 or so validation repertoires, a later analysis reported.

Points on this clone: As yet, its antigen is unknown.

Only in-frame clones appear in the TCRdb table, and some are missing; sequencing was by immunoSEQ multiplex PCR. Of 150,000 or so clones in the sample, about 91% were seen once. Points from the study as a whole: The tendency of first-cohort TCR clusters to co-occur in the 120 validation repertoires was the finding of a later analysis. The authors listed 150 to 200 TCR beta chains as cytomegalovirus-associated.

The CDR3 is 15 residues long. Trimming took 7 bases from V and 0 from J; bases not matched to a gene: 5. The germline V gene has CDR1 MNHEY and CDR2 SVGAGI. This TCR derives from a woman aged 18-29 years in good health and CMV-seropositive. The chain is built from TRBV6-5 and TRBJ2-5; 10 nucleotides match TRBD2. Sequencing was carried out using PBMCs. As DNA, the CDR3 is TGTGCCAGCACCTCTAGCGGGGGTAACCAAGAGACCCAGTACTTC. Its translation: CASTSSGGNQETQYF.